The 24 T cell receptor beta chains below come from one sample, sequenced in a study of T cells in Graves' hyperthyroidism and ophthalmopathy. Amplified TCR beta CDR3 regions derived from RNA transcripts. The primer set for the first-round RT-PCR of the TCR CDR3 was HTBI. MiXCR was run by TCRdb on the multiplex PCR reads, yielding one entry per CDR3 protein. The profile shows about 640,000 distinct CDR3 sequences, less than 25% of them singletons. Specimen: blood. The receptors originated from a man aged 25-40 years with Graves' ophthalmopathy.

This clonotype was seen a handful of times. CDR3 nucleotides: TGTGCCTGGAGCCAGCGATCGGTTGATAATTCACCCCTCCACTTT. Its protein is CAWSQRSVDNSPLHF. J is TRBJ1-6 and V is TRBV30; D call uncertain. Trimming pared 3 bases from V and 5 bases from J, leaving 14 bases between. Germline V gives CDR1 GTSNPN, CDR2 SVGIG (reference sequence). The CDR3 has 15 residues.

This clonotype appeared a few times. The V gene is TRBV7-9, the J gene TRBJ2-1, with a weak D call TRBD2 (6 bases). Trimming removed 4 bases from V and 0 bases from J, with 19 bases in between. The length of the CDR3 is 18 residues. Germline values: CDR1 SEHNR, CDR2 FQNEAQ (reference sequence). Here the CDR3 reads CASSSSGGEKSSYNEQFF. The CDR3 nucleotides read TGTGCCAGCAGCTCCTCGGGCGGGGAAAAGAGCTCCTACAATGAGCAGTTCTTC.

This clonotype was seen a handful of times. The gene calls are TRBV5-5 and TRBJ2-4, with D perhaps matching TRBD2 (6 bases). The CDR3 runs to 16 residues. Between the trimmed V and J ends, which lost 4 bases and 2 bases, there was a span of 16 bases. From germline, CDR1 is SGHKS and CDR2 YYEKEE (reference sequence). The CDR3 bases are TGTGCCAGCAGCCCGGTCCGGGAGAGGTCCAAAAACATTCAGTACTTC. The encoded protein is CASSPVRERSKNIQYF.

This clonotype was detected ten times or more. The chain employs TRBV2 and TRBJ1-1, with D perhaps matching TRBD1 (5 bases). CDR1 SNHLY and CDR2 FYNNEI come from the germline V gene. This CDR3 region has 14 residues. V was clipped by 6 bases and J by 1 base, with 12 bases between them. The chain's CDR3 is CASRTGTENTEAFF. CDR3 DNA: TGTGCCAGCAGAACCGGGACGGAGAACACTGAAGCTTTCTTT.

Notes on this clonotype: This may be a read error: a much more frequent sequence differs by one nucleotide. The chain carries TRBV2 and TRBJ1-1; D is uncertain. Germline V CDR1 and CDR2: SNHLY, FYNNEI. This CDR3 region has 13 residues. The chain's CDR3 is CASSEEGSTETFF. The DNA for the CDR3 is TGTGCCAGCAGTGAAGAGGGCAGCACTGAAACTTTCTTT.

The rearrangement uses TRBV20-1 and TRBJ2-5, with D possibly matching TRBD2 (6 bases). The germline V and J ends were trimmed by 3 bases and 5 bases, with 16 bases remaining between them. The CDR3 is 14 residues long. Germline-derived CDR1 and CDR2 are DFQATT and SNEGSKA (reference sequence). CDR3 bases: TGCAGTGCTAGGAAGCGCGGGGAAACGGAGACCCAGTACTTC. Amino acid sequence: CSARKRGETETQYF.

This clonotype was seen only a few times. The chain is built from TRBV6-1 and TRBJ1-1, with a tentative D call TRBD1 (5 bases). The V and J ends lost 5 bases and 1 base respectively, with 11 bases between them. Germline V gene data show CDR1 as MNHNS and CDR2 as SASEGT. The length of the CDR3 is 14 residues. DNA of the CDR3: TGTGCCAGCAGTCGCTCAGGGAAGAACACTGAAGCTTTCTTT. Protein product: CASSRSGKNTEAFF.

At least ten counts were recorded for this clonotype. The chain carries TRBV7-2 and TRBJ1-1, with 7 bases lining up with TRBD1. Germline assignment: CDR1 SGHTA and CDR2 FQGNSA. The CDR3 consists of 15 residues. V shed 5 bases and J 4 bases; nucleotides not matched to a gene: 10. For the CDR3, the DNA is TGTGCCAGCAGCCCGAGACAGGGTTTGAGCACTGAAGCTTTCTTT. It is translated as CASSPRQGLSTEAFF. The full variable domain, completed using reference TRBV7-2 and TRBJ1-1, is GAGVSQSPSNKVTEKGKDVELRCDPISGHTALYWYRQSLGQGLEFLIYFQGNSAPDKSGLPSDRFSAERTGGSVSTLTIQRTQQEDSAVYLCASSPRQGLSTEAFFGQGTRLTVV.

V gene TRBV13 combines with J gene TRBJ2-3; 7 positions agree with TRBD1. Germline-derived CDR1 and CDR2 are PRHDT and FYEKMQ (reference sequence). The CDR3 consists of 14 residues. V was clipped by 4 bases and J by 6 bases; unmatched bases: 7. This CDR3 reads CASSSGTVQDTQYF. Written as DNA, the CDR3 is TGTGCCAGCAGCTCGGGGACAGTTCAGGATACGCAGTATTTT.

This clonotype came up a few times. The chain joins TRBV2 to TRBJ2-7, with a tentative D call TRBD2 (5 bases). The CDR3 spans 13 residues. Trimming cost V 8 bases and J 5 bases, with 16 bases left between them. Germline assignment: CDR1 SNHLY and CDR2 FYNNEI. CDR3 amino acids: CASLDGVGNEQYF. The CDR3 coding sequence is TGTGCCAGCCTAGACGGGGTTGGCAACGAGCAGTACTTC.

This sequence joins TRBV11-2 and TRBJ2-3, with 12 positions matching TRBD2. The CDR3 length is 15 residues. Germline V gene sequence: CDR1 SGHAT, CDR2 FQNNGV. Unmatched junction bases numbered 6, after V lost 11 bases and J lost 0 bases. The CDR3 bases are TGTGCCCGCTCTGGACTAGCGGGGAGCACAGATACGCAGTATTTT. It is translated as CARSGLAGSTDTQYF.

The rearrangement joins TRBV7-2 to TRBJ2-3; D perhaps matches TRBD2 (6 bases). The V end was cut by 4 bases, the J end by 8 bases, with 13 bases between. This CDR3 region has 13 residues. Germline-derived CDR1 and CDR2 are SGHTA and FQGNSA. CDR3 sequence (DNA): TGTGCCAGCAGCTCGGGGGTAGGGGTTACGCAGTATTTT. This encodes CASSSGVGVTQYF.

This clonotype was recorded at least ten times. The gene calls are TRBV7-9 and TRBJ2-5, with 11 bases fitting TRBD2. CDR1 and CDR2 from the germline V gene are SEHNR and FQNEAQ (reference sequence). The V segment lost 9 bases and the J segment 2 bases; nucleotides outside the gene matches: 14. The CDR3 runs to 17 residues. The CDR3 is CASPTDSGTSGQETQYF. The DNA of the CDR3 is TGTGCCAGTCCGACGGATTCCGGGACTAGCGGACAAGAGACCCAGTACTTC.

This clonotype has at least ten counts. The V and J genes are TRBV18 and TRBJ1-5; TRBD1 agrees at 10 bases. Germline lookup yields CDR1 KGHSH and CDR2 LQKENI. This CDR3 comprises 14 residues. Losses at the gene ends were 3 bases for V and 6 bases for J; bases not matched to a gene: 2. CDR3 bases: TGTGCCAGCTCACCGGACAGGGGGTCTCAGCCCCAGCATTTT. Residues: CASSPDRGSQPQHF.

The V gene is TRBV5-5, the J gene TRBJ2-5, with a tentative D call TRBD1 (5 bases). CDR3 length: 14 amino acids. Trimming left V 3 bases short and J 7 bases short, with 16 bases between. Germline CDR1 reads SGHKS; CDR2 reads YYEKEE (reference sequence). CDR3 region: CASSSADSPGTQYF. Written as DNA, the CDR3 is TGTGCCAGCAGCTCGGCAGACAGCCCCGGGACCCAGTACTTC.

This clonotype was detected a few times. DNA for the CDR3: TGTGCCAGCAGCCTAGGAAGCGGAAAAACTCGCTCTGGGGCCAACGTCCTGACTTTC. Amino acid sequence: CASSLGSGKTRSGANVLTF. The chain links TRBV28 to TRBJ2-6, with D possibly matching TRBD2 (5 bases). CDR3 length equals 19 residues. The germline V and J ends were trimmed by 6 bases and 0 bases, with 21 bases remaining between them. Germline V gene lookup returns CDR1 MDHEN and CDR2 SYDVKM.

This clonotype was observed a few times. The chain uses TRBV20-1 and TRBJ1-5; the D gene is possibly TRBD1 (6 bases). V was cut by 2 bases and J by 0 bases, with 11 bases left in between. The CDR3 sequence is 15 residues long. In germline, CDR1 is DFQATT, CDR2 SNEGSKA (reference sequence). CDR3 nucleotides: TGCAGTGCTAGACAGACAGGCAATAGCAATCAGCCCCAGCATTTT. Translation: CSARQTGNSNQPQHF.

This clonotype showed up just a few times. V gene TRBV29-1 combines with J gene TRBJ2-7; 13 bases are a match to TRBD2. This CDR3 region has 13 residues. Germline trimming cut 6 bases from V and 2 bases from J; bases unmatched to any gene: 1. CDR1 SQVTM and CDR2 ANQGSEA come from the germline V gene. Here the CDR3 reads CSVTSGRAYEQYF. DNA of the CDR3: TGCAGCGTCACTAGCGGGAGGGCCTACGAGCAGTACTTC.

This rearrangement joins TRBV5-4 to TRBJ2-2; a possible D gene is TRBD1 (6 bases). Germline-derived CDR1 and CDR2 are SGHNT and YYREEE (reference sequence). The CDR3 loop spans 15 amino acids. Trimming took 1 base from V and 2 from J, leaving 9 bases between them. The CDR3 is CASSLQQGNTGELFF. The DNA of the CDR3 is TGTGCCAGCAGCTTGCAACAGGGTAACACCGGGGAGCTGTTTTTT.

This clonotype was observed at least ten times. This chain connects TRBV27 to TRBJ2-7; 11 bases match TRBD2. This CDR3 is 15 amino acids long. V was clipped by 5 bases and J by 3 bases; unmatched bases: 6. Per germline, CDR1 MNHEY and CDR2 SMNVEV (reference sequence). The CDR3 protein is CASSIGTSGIYEQYF. Here the CDR3 DNA reads TGTGCCAGCAGTATTGGGACTAGCGGTATCTACGAGCAGTACTTC.

The chain couples TRBV10-3 to TRBJ2-2; no clear D gene. V was pared by 4 bases and J by 3 bases, with 12 bases between. Germline CDR1 reads ENHRY; CDR2 reads SYGVKD. The CDR3 length is 15 residues. In nucleotides, the CDR3 is TGTGCCATCAGTGTCGTCAGCGATTACACCGGGGAGCTGTTTTTT. Translation gives CAISVVSDYTGELFF.

V and J are TRBV5-4 and TRBJ2-4; D uncertain. CDR1 is SGHNT and CDR2 is YYREEE in the germline V gene (reference sequence). The V gene lost 4 bases and the J gene lost 0 bases, with 14 bases spanning the gap. The length of the CDR3 is 16 residues. CDR3: CASSPDKAVAKNIQYF. In DNA, the CDR3 is TGTGCCAGCAGCCCCGACAAGGCTGTAGCCAAAAACATTCAGTACTTC.

This clonotype showed up many times. This chain links TRBV27 with TRBJ1-5, with D possibly being TRBD1 (5 bases). Trimming took 4 bases from V and 5 from J, leaving 21 bases between them. Germline-derived CDR1 and CDR2 are MNHEY and SMNVEV (reference sequence). This CDR3 comprises 17 residues. The CDR3 bases are TGTGCCAGCAGTTCAAGACCCAAAGGGACGGTCGATCAGCCCCAGCATTTT. Translated: CASSSRPKGTVDQPQHF.

V and J are TRBV10-3 and TRBJ1-2; 7 bases align to TRBD1. J lost 6 bases, V lost 6 bases, and 10 bases had no gene match. Germline values: CDR1 ENHRY, CDR2 SYGVKD. The CDR3 totals 14 residues. The chain's CDR3 is CAIRGLGQDHGYTF. As DNA, the CDR3 is TGTGCCATCAGGGGGCTTGGACAGGACCATGGCTACACCTTC.